This TCR beta chain was profiled in a study of T cell clonality in common variable immunodeficiency (dated by TCRdb to about 2015). What the study reported, not specific to this receptor: Patient heterogeneity within the CVID cohort put limits on correlating repertoire features with clinical complications. It was noted by the authors that sequencing of the repertoires of T cell subpopulations would be needed to clarify the cause of the increased clonality in CVID. Although equal DNA input was used, an average of about 81,820 unique sequences per sample was obtained for controls, compared with approximately 31,000 for CVID samples. CVID subjects shared fewer TCRbeta clones with each other than healthy controls did (p < 0.0001). Increased TCRbeta clonality was found in CVID subjects compared with healthy controls (t-test p = 0.018), with the increase being most characteristic of about a third of subjects. CVID TCRbeta sequences were reported to have fewer deletions and N-nucleotide insertions and to lack highly modified clones with 13 or more V deletions.

Per the germline V gene, MNHEY is the CDR1 and SVGEGT is the CDR2. V is reduced by 4 bases and J by 5 bases, leaving a spacing of 14 bases between them. Counted from cysteine to phenylalanine, this CDR3 has 14 amino acids. Only the CDR3 bases that were read are kept: 33 of them, in frame from base 1. This clone was counted many times. It has no known antigen specificity. The read terminates 3 residues before the CDR3 end, so the remaining end is supplied by the germline J gene. Both CVID patients and healthy controls were predominantly of Caucasian heritage. From each donor, roughly 5 to 9 ml of heparinized peripheral whole blood was collected. Genomic DNA from adults with common variable immune deficiency (CVID) and from healthy adult controls was the source for sequencing TCRbeta CDR3 repertoires. A total of about 22 healthy adult volunteers (roughly 12 female and roughly ten male; age range about 20 to 66 years, mean age roughly 34) were included in the control group. To isolate peripheral blood mononuclear cells, diluted blood was subjected to density centrifugation over Hypaque 1077 or Ficoll-Paque. Genomic DNA was obtained from unsorted mononuclear cells through either Qiagen column purification or a centrifugation-based method.

CVID samples and control samples contributed equivalent amounts of genomic DNA as sequencing input. For every sample, a 60 bp segment covering the rearranged TCRbeta CDR3 region was amplified and then sequenced. The immunoSEQ assay, a bias-corrected multiplex PCR combined with high-throughput sequencing, was used for TCRbeta amplification. Per the authors' processing: Each unique nucleotide sequence was treated as a clone and annotated with V, D and J genes, copy number and frequency. Sequences were labeled productive if in frame, and non-productive if out of frame or containing stop codons. Clonality was calculated from Shannon's entropy as previously described. Mean CDR3 Kyte-Doolittle hydropathy was derived from the predicted amino acid sequences of productive clones. The R hclust function was used to hierarchically cluster scaled V gene usage with Manhattan distance and complete linkage. Sharing of clones by CDR3 amino acid sequence was evaluated through resampling of 12 repertoires per group over 100 rounds. The repertoires were searched for more than 65 published EBV-specific and some 250 published CMV-specific TCRbeta sequences. After a couple of CVID samples that produced fewer than 10,000 sequences were dropped from the analysis, 42 CVID repertoires remained. Here the immuneACCESS table is served through TCRdb, limited to in-frame sequences with V and J called. Missing clones are a known gap in these copies; in checked studies unresolved V genes cover under half, and the rest lacks a known reason. For V, J and clone size, that table is used; D and trimming come from the DNA. With about 43,000 clones recorded, this sample contains no clone counted only once. The ten top clones hold over 2% of the sample.

The chain joins TRBV6-2 or TRBV6-3 to TRBJ1-2; the D gene is possibly TRBD1, with 5 bases matching. Sample: peripheral blood mononuclear cells. The TCR comes from a person aged 18-70 years in good health. CDR3 DNA (partial): TGTGCCAGCAGTTTCCAGGGAAGGGAATATGGC. Translated, this gives CASSFQGREYG. From start to end, the CDR3 is CASSFQGREYGYTF.